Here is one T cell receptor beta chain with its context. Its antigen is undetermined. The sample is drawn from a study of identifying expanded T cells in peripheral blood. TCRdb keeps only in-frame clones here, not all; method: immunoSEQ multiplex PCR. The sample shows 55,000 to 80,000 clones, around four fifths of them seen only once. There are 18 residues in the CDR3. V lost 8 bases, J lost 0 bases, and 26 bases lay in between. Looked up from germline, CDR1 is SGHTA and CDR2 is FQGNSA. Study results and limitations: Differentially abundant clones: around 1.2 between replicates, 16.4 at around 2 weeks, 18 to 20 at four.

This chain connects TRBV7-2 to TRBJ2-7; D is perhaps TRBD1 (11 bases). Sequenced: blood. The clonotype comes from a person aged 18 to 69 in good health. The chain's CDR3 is CASGTGGRSGRVSYEQYF. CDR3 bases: TGTGCCAGCGGGACAGGGGGGCGGAGCGGGAGGGTCTCCTACGAGCAGTACTTC. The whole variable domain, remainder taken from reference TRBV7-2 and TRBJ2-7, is GAGVSQSPSNKVTEKGKDVELRCDPISGHTALYWYRQSLGQGLEFLIYFQGNSAPDKSGLPSDRFSAERTGGSVSTLTIQRTQQEDSAVYLCASGTGGRSGRVSYEQYFGPGTRLTVT.